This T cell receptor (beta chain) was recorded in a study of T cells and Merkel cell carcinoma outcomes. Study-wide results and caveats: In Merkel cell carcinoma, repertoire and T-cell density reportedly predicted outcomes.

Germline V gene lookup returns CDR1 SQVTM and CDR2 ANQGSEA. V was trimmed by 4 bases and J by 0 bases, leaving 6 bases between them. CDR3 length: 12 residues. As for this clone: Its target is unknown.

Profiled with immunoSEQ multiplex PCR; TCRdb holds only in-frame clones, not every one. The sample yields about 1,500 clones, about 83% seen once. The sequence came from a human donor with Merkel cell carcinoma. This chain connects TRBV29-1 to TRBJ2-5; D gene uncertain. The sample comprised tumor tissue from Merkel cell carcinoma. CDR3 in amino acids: CSVGRYQETQYF. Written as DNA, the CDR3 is TGCAGCGTTGGGCGTTACCAAGAGACCCAGTACTTC.